The sequence of this T cell receptor beta chain was determined in a study of shared clonotypes between healthy human individuals. Turning to the study itself: Sampling drew on donors who were a couple of women and a few men aged 18 to 49.

Data came from immunoSEQ multiplex PCR; TCRdb stores just in-frame clones and leaves some out. The sample has a few million clones, just under 95% seen once. Sequencing was done on a sample of naive CD4+ T cells from PBMCs. Subset in this sample: CD45RA+ positively selected. This TCR derives from a man aged 18 to 29 in good health. Some clones in this sample may be carry-over from other donors' samples.

DNA of the CDR3: TGTGCCAGCAGCGTAGCTCGGGACAAGGCAGGCATTCAGTACTTC. It specifies CASSVARDKAGIQYF. The chain carries TRBV9 and TRBJ2-4, with D maybe TRBD1 (6 bases). The germline V gene encodes CDR1 SGDLS and CDR2 YYNGEE. V shed 0 bases and J shed 9 bases, with 16 bases lying between them. The length of the CDR3 is 15 residues.